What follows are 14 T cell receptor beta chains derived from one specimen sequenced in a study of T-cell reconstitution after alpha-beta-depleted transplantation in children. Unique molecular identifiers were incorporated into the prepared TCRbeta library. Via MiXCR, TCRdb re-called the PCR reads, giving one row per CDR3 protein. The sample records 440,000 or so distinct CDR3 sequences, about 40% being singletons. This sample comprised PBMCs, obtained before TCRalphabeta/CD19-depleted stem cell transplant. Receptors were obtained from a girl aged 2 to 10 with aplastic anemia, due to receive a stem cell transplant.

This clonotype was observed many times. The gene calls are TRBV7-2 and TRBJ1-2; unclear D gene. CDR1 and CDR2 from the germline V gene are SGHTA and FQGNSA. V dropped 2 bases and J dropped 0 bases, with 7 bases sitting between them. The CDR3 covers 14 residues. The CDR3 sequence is CASSLSQANYGYTF. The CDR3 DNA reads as TGTGCCAGCAGCTTATCCCAGGCTAACTATGGCTACACCTTC. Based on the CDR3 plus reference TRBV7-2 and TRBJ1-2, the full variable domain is GAGVSQSPSNKVTEKGKDVELRCDPISGHTALYWYRQSLGQGLEFLIYFQGNSAPDKSGLPSDRFSAERTGGSVSTLTIQRTQQEDSAVYLCASSLSQANYGYTFGSGTRLTVV.

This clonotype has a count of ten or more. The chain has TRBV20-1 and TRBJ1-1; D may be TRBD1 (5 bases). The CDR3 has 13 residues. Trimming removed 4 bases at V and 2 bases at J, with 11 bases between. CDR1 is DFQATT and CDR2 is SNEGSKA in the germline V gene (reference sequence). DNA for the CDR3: TGCAGTGCTACCAGGGCCCCCAACACTGAAGCTTTCTTT. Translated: CSATRAPNTEAFF.

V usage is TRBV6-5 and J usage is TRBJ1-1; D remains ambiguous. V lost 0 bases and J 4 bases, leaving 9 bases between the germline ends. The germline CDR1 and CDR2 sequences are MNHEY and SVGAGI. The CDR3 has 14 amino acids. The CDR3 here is CASSYSKWATEAFF. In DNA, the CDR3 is TGTGCCAGCAGTTACTCGAAGTGGGCCACTGAAGCTTTCTTT.

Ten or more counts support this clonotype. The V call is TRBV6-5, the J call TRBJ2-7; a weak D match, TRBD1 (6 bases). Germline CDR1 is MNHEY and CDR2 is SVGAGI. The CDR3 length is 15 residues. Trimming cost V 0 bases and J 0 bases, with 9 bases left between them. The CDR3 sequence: CASSYSRGTSYEQYF. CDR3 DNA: TGTGCCAGCAGTTACTCGAGGGGGACCTCCTACGAGCAGTACTTC.

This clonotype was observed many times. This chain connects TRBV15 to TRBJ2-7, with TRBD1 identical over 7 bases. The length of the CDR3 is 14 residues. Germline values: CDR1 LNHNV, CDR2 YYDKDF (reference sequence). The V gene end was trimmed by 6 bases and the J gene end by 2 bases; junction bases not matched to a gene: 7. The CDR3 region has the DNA TGTGCCACCAGTCAGGGACAGCAAGCCTACGAGCAGTACTTC. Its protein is CATSQGQQAYEQYF. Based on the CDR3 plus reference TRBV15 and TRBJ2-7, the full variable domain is DAMVIQNPRYQVTQFGKPVTLSCSQTLNHNVMYWYQQKSSQAPKLLFHYYDKDFNNEADTPDNFQSRRPNTSFCFLDIRSPGLGDTAMYLCATSQGQQAYEQYFGPGTRLTVT.

CDR3 coding DNA: TGTGCCAGCAGCCCACCCCGGGGTGGGGCTAGCGGGAGCTCCTACAATGAGCAGTTCTTC. Translating gives CASSPPRGGASGSSYNEQFF. The rearrangement joins TRBV11-2 to TRBJ2-1, with 10 nucleotides matching TRBD2. The CDR3 runs 20 residues. The V gene's germline CDR1 is SGHAT and CDR2 FQNNGV. With 5 bases clipped from V and 0 bases from J, the junction kept 16 bases outside the gene matches.

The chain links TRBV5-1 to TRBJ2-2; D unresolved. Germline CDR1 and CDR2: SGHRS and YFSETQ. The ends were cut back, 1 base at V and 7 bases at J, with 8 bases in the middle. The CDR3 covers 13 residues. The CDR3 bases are TGCGCCAGCAGCTTGCCATCCCTCGGGGAGCTGTTTTTT. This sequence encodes CASSLPSLGELFF.

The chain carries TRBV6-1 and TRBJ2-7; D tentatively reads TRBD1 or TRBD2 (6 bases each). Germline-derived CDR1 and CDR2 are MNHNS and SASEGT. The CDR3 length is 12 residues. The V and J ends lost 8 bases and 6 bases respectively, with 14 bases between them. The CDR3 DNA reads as TGTGCCAGCCTAATCAGGGGAGGCGAGCAGTACTTC. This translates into CASLIRGGEQYF.

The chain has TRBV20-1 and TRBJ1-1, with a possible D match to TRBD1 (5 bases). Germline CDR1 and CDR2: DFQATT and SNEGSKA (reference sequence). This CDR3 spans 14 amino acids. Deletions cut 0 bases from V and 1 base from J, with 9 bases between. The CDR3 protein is CSARDWGWNTEAFF. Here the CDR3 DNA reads TGCAGTGCTAGAGATTGGGGGTGGAACACTGAAGCTTTCTTT.

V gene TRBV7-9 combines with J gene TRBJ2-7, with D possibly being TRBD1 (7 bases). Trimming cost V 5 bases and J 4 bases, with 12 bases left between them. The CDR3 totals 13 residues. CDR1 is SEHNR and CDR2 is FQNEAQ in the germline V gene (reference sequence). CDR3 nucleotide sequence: TGTGCCAGCAGCGCGGGACAGAGTTACGAGCAGTACTTC. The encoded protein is CASSAGQSYEQYF.

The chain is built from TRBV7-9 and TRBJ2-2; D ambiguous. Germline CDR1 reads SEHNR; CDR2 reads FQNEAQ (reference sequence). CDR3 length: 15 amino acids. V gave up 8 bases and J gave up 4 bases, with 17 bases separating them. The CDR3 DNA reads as TGTGCCAGCGGCAGATCGGACGAGGCCACCGGGGAGCTGTTTTTT. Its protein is CASGRSDEATGELFF. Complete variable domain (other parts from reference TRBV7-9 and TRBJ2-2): DTGVSQNPRHKITKRGQNVTFRCDPISEHNRLYWYRQTLGQGPEFLTYFQNEAQLEKSRLLSDRFSAERPKGSFSTLEIQRTEQGDSAMYLCASGRSDEATGELFFGEGSRLTVL.

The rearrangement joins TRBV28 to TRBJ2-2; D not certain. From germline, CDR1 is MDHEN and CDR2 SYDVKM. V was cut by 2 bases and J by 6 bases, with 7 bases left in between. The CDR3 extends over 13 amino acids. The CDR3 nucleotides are TGTGCCAGCAGTTTACTTGCGTCCGGGGAGCTGTTTTTT. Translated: CASSLLASGELFF.

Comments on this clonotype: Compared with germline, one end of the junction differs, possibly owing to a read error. The CDR3 loop reads CATSQAGVGETQYF. CDR3 bases: TGCGCCACCAGCCAAGCGGGAGTGGGAGAGACCCAGTACTTC. V is TRBV4-1 and J is TRBJ2-5; 8 bases align to TRBD2. Germline V gene sequence: CDR1 MGHRA, CDR2 YSYEKL. The CDR3 spans 14 residues.

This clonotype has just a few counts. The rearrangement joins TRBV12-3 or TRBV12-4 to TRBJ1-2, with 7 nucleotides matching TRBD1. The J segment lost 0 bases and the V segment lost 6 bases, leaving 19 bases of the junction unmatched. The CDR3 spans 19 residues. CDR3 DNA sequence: TGTGCCAGCAGCAGGTCTGGACAGGAAAATTTTCAAGCTAACTATGGCTACACCTTC. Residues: CASSRSGQENFQANYGYTF.